This TCR beta chain was identified in a study of cytomegalovirus exposure and HLA in healthy donors. The sample holds one count of this clone. What it binds is unknown. The PCR had 60 Vbeta and 13 Jbeta primers. Data came from immunoSEQ multiplex PCR; TCRdb stores just in-frame clones and leaves some out. The data hold roughly 220,000 clones, with 80% to 85% observed a single time. Study conclusions and caveats: Data from an earlier analysis indicated that most TCR beta V segments were productive either about 87% or about 30% of the time.

The germline V and J ends were trimmed by 6 bases and 0 bases, with 12 bases remaining between them. There are 15 residues in the CDR3. Germline assignment: CDR1 ENHRY and CDR2 SYGVKD. Input material: PBMCs. This clonotype was sampled from a woman aged 40 to 50 in good health and CMV-seronegative. This rearrangement joins TRBV10-3 to TRBJ2-1, with a tentative D call TRBD1 (5 bases). CDR3 DNA: TGTGCCATCAGACCGACAGCTAGCTCCTACAATGAGCAGTTCTTC. This encodes CAIRPTASSYNEQFF.